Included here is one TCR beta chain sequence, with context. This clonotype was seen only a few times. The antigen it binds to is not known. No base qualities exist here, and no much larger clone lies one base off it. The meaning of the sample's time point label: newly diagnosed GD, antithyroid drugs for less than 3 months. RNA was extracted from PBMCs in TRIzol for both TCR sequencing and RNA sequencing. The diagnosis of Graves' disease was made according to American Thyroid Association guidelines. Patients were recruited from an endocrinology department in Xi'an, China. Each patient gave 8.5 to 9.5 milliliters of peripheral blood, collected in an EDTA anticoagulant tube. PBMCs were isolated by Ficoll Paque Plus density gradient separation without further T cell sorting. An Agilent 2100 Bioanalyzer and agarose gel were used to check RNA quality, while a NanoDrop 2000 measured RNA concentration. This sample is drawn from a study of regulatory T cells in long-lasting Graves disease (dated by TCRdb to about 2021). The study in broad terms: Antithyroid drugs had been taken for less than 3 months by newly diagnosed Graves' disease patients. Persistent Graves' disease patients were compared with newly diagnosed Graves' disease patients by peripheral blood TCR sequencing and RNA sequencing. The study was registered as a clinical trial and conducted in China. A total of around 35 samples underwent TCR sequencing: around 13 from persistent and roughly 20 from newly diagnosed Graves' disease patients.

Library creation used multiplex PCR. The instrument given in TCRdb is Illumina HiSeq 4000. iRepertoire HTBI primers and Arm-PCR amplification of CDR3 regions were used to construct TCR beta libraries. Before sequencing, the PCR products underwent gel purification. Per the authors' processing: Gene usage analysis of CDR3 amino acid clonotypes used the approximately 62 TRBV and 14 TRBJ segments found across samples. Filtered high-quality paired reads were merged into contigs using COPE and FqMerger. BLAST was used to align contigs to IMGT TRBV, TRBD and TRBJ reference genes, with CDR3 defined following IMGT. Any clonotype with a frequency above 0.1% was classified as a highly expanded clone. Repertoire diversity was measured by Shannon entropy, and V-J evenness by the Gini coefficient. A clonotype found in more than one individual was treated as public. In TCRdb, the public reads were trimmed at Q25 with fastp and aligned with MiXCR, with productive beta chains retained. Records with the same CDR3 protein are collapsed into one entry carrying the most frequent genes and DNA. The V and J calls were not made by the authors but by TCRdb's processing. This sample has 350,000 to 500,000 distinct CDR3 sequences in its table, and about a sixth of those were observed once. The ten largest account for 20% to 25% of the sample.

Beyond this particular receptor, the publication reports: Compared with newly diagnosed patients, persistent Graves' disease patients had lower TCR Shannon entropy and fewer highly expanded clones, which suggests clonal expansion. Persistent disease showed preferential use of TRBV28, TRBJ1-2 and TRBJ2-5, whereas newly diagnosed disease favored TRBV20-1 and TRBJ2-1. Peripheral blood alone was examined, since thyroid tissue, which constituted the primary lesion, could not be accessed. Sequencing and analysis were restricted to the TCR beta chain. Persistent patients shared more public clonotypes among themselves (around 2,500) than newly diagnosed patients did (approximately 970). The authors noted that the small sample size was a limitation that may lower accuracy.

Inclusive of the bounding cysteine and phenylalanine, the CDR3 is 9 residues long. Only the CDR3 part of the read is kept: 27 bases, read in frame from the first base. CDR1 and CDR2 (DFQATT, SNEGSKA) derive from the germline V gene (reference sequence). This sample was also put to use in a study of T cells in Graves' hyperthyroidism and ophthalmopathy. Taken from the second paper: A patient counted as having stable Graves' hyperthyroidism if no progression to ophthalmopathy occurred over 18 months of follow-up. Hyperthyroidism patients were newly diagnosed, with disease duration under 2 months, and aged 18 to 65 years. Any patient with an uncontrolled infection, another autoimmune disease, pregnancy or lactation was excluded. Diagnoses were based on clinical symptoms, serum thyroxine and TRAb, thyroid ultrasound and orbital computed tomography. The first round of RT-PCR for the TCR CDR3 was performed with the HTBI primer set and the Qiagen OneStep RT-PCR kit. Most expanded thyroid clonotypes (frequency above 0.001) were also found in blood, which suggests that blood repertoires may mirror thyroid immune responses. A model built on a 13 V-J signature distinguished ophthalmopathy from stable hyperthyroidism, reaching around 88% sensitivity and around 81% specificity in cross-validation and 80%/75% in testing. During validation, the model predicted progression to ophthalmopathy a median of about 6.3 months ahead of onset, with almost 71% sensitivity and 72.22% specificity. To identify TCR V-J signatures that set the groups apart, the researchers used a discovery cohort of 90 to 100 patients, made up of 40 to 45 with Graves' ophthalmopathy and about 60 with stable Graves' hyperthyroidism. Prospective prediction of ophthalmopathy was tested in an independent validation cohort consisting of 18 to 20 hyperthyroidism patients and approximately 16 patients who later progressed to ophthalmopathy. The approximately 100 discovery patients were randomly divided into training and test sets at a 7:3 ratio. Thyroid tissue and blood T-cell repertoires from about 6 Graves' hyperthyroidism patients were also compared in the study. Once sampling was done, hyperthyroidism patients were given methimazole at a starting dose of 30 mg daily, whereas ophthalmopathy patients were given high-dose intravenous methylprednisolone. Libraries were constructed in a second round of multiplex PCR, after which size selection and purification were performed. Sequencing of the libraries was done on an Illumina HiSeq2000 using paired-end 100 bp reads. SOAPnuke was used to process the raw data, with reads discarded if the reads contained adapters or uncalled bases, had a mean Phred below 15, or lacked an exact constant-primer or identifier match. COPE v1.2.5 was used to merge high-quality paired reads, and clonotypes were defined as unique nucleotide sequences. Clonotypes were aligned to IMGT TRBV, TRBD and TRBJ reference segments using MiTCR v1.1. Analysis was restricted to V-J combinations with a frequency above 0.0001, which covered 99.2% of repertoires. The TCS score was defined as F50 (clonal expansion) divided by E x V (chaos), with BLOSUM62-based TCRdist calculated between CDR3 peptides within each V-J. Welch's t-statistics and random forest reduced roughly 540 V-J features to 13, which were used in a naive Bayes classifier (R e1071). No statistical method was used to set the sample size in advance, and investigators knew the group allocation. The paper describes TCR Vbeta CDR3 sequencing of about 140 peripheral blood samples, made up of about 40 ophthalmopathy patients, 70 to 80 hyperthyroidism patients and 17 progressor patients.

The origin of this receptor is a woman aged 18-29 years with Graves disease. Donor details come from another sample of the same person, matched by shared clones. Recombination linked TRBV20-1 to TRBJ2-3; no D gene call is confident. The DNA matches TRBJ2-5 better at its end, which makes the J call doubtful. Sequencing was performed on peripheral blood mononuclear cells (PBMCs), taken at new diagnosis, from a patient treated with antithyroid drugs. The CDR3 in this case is CSARETQYF. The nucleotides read TGCAGTGCTAGAGAGACCCAGTACTTC.